A selection of T cell receptor beta chains follows, all from one sample in a study of T cell responses to AZD1222 COVID-19 vaccine. Repertoires were generated with immunoSEQ multiplex PCR, while TCRdb's copy carries only in-frame clones and drops some. The sample lists 150,000 to 190,000 clones, less than 90% occurring once. Sequences were derived from peripheral blood, sampled after recovery from COVID-19. The origin of the receptors is an adult who had recovered from COVID-19. The CDR3 runs from the conserved cysteine through the conserved F or W. The D gene is left open where the match is weak. Some rows mark clone size as missing; the rest say once, few, many or name a class of expanded clone.

>TRBJ1-5|TRBD1|14|-|TRBV7-9
CASSRTGGGQPQHF
TGTGCCAGCAGTCGGACAGGGGGCGGTCAGCCCCAGCATTTT
>TRBJ2-7|TRBD1|17|-|TRBV4-1
CASSQDLAGTGGIEQYF
TGCGCCAGCAGCCAAGATTTGGCCGGGACAGGGGGGATCGAGCAGTACTTC
>TRBJ2-3|TRBD2|15|few|TRBV2
CASRLLAGSTDTQYF
TGTGCCAGCAGACTCCTAGCGGGAAGCACAGATACGCAGTATTTT
>TRBJ1-3|-|17|few|TRBV4-1
CASSQDPSPLGGNTIYF
TGCGCCAGCAGCCAAGATCCCTCCCCGCTTGGTGGAAACACCATATATTTT
>TRBJ1-1|-|13|-|TRBV7-9
CASSLAPTVEAFF
TGTGCCAGCAGCTTAGCACCGACAGTTGAAGCTTTCTTT
>TRBJ2-7|-|12|-|TRBV3-1/TRBV3-2
CASSQESYEQYF
TGTGCCAGCAGCCAAGAAAGCTACGAGCAGTACTTC
>TRBJ2-4|TRBD1|15|few|TRBV19
CASSIVGGRKNIQYF
TGTGCCAGTAGTATAGTAGGGGGCCGCAAAAACATTCAGTACTTC
>TRBJ2-7|TRBD2|14|-|TRBV27
CASSPGTRADEQYF
TGTGCCAGCAGTCCCGGGACTAGAGCGGACGAGCAGTACTTC
>TRBJ1-3|TRBD1|15|-|TRBV9
CASSAGDSSRNTIYF
TGTGCCAGCAGCGCGGGGGACAGTTCCCGGAACACCATATATTTT
>TRBJ1-4|TRBD1|15|-|TRBV5-1
CASSWGGQGDEKLFF
TGCGCCAGCAGCTGGGGGGGACAGGGAGACGAAAAACTGTTTTTT
>TRBJ2-7|-|15|-|TRBV5-5
CASSLAGNSNYEQYF
TGTGCCAGCAGCTTGGCAGGGAACAGCAATTACGAGCAGTACTTC
>TRBJ1-2|-|12|-|TRBV28
CASTSGSYGYTF
TGTGCCAGCACCTCAGGGTCCTATGGCTACACCTTC
>TRBJ2-7|TRBD1|14|-|TRBV29-1
CSVERTGSPYEQYF
TGCAGCGTTGAAAGGACAGGGTCACCCTACGAGCAGTACTTC
>TRBJ2-7|-|14|-|TRBV25-1
CASSEGTLPYEQYF
TGTGCCAGCAGTGAGGGGACTCTTCCCTACGAGCAGTACTTC
>TRBJ1-2|TRBD1|13|-|TRBV2
CASTAGGAVGYTF
TGTGCCAGCACGGCAGGGGGCGCGGTTGGCTACACCTTC
>TRBJ1-5|-|15|-|TRBV18
CASSPSSNRNQPQHF
TGTGCCAGCTCACCATCCTCCAACCGGAATCAGCCCCAGCATTTT
>TRBJ1-2|-|12|-|TRBV6-1
CASSEAQRGYTF
TGTGCCAGCAGTGAAGCCCAGCGGGGCTACACCTTC
>TRBJ2-1|-|15|-|TRBV24-1
CATSDMRGSYNEQFF
TGTGCCACCAGTGATATGAGGGGTTCCTACAATGAGCAGTTCTTC
>TRBJ1-3|-|15|-|TRBV28
CASSSGASSGNTIYF
TGTGCCAGCAGTTCAGGGGCGAGCTCTGGAAACACCATATATTTT
>TRBJ1-3|-|12|many|TRBV7-9
CASSLVLNTIYF
TGTGCCAGCAGCTTAGTGTTAAACACCATATATTTT
>TRBJ2-4|-|13|-|TRBV29-1
CSAAADLGNIQYF
TGCAGCGCCGCTGCTGATCTGGGAAACATTCAGTACTTC
>TRBJ2-7|-|12|-|TRBV5-1
CASSSLIDEQYF
TGCGCCAGCAGCTCCCTTATCGACGAGCAGTACTTC
>TRBJ1-4|-|12|-|TRBV6-5
CASGKGNEKLFF
TGTGCCAGCGGGAAGGGGAATGAAAAACTGTTTTTT
>TRBJ1-3|-|12|-|TRBV18
CASSPDGNTIYF
TGTGCCAGCTCACCTGATGGAAACACCATATATTTT
>TRBJ1-2|-|12|-|TRBV14
CASSQGGYGYTF
TGTGCCAGCAGCCAAGGAGGGTATGGCTACACCTTC
>TRBJ2-2|-|14|-|TRBV5-1
CASSLGPESGELFF
TGCGCCAGCAGCTTGGGCCCCGAGTCCGGGGAGCTGTTTTTT
>TRBJ2-5|TRBD2|15|-|TRBV5-4
CASSPPGLAAETQYF
TGTGCCAGCAGCCCGCCGGGACTAGCTGCGGAGACCCAGTACTTC
>TRBJ2-7|TRBD1|15|-|TRBV28
CASSSRTGFNHEQYF
TGTGCCAGCAGTTCTAGGACAGGATTTAACCACGAGCAGTACTTC
>TRBJ2-5|-|14|-|TRBV7-9
CASSLDYMQETQYF
TGTGCCAGCAGCTTAGATTACATGCAAGAGACCCAGTACTTC
>TRBJ1-2|TRBD1|13|-|TRBV28
CASSPDRGPGYTF
TGTGCCAGCAGTCCCGACAGGGGGCCTGGCTACACCTTC
>TRBJ2-2|TRBD2|15|-|TRBV7-3
CASSLAGGSTGELFF
TGTGCCAGCAGCCTAGCGGGGGGCAGTACCGGGGAGCTGTTTTTT
>TRBJ2-7|TRBD1|17|-|TRBV4-1
CASSPRTLGQVAYEQYF
TGCGCCAGCAGCCCAAGAACTTTAGGACAGGTTGCCTACGAGCAGTACTTC
>TRBJ1-5|TRBD1|16|-|TRBV10-3
CAISESGSTGVQPQHF
TGTGCCATCAGTGAGTCTGGGTCGACAGGGGTTCAGCCCCAGCATTTT
>TRBJ1-2|-|13|-|TRBV7-2
CASSSGDIYGYTF
TGTGCCAGCAGCTCTGGGGACATCTATGGCTACACCTTC
>TRBJ1-4|TRBD1|15|-|TRBV25-1
CASSEIGTGNEKLFF
TGTGCCAGCAGTGAAATCGGGACAGGGAATGAAAAACTGTTTTTT
>TRBJ1-6|-|15|once|TRBV10-3
CAISESGENNSPLHF
TGTGCCATCAGTGAGTCGGGTGAAAATAATTCACCCCTCCACTTT
>TRBJ2-3|-|14|-|TRBV6-2/TRBV6-3
CASSGLPITDTQYF
TGTGCCAGCAGTGGACTACCCATCACAGATACGCAGTATTTT
>TRBJ1-2|-|13|-|TRBV6-5
CASSPGGAGGYTF
TGTGCCAGCAGCCCCGGGGGAGCCGGGGGCTACACCTTC
>TRBJ2-1|-|14|-|TRBV19
CASTPVLRGNEQFF
TGTGCCAGTACCCCGGTTCTTCGGGGAAATGAGCAGTTCTTC